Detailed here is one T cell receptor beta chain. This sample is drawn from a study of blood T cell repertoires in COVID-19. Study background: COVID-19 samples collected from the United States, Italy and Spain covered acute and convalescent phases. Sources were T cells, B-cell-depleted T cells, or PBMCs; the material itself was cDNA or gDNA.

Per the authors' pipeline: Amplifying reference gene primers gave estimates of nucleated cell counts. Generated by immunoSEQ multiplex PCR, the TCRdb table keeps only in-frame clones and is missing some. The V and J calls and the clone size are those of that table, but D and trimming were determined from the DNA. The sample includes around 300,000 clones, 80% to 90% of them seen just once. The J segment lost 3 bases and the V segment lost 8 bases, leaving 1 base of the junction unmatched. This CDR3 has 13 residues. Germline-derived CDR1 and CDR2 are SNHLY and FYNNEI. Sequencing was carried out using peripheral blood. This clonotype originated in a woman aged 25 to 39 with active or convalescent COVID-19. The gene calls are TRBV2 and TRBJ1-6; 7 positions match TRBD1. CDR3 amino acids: CASSGGYNSPLHF. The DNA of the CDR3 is TGTGCCAGCTCAGGGGGCTATAATTCACCCCTCCACTTT.